The 24 T cell receptor beta chains below were found in one sample sequenced in a study of cytomegalovirus exposure and HLA in healthy donors. In the PCR, 60 Vbeta and 13 Jbeta primers were used. The table came from immunoSEQ multiplex PCR; TCRdb's copy has only in-frame clones and leaves some out. The sample records approximately 160,000 clones, roughly two thirds being singletons. Specimen: PBMCs. The source of these receptors is a woman younger than 35 in good health and CMV-seropositive.

The rearrangement links TRBV10-3 to TRBJ2-7, with 9 bases matching TRBD2. The CDR3 is 14 amino acids. Per germline, CDR1 ENHRY and CDR2 SYGVKD. The J segment lost 0 bases and the V segment lost 6 bases, leaving 3 bases of the junction unmatched. CDR3 sequence reads: CAIRASGDSYEQYF. The CDR3 DNA is TGTGCCATCAGAGCTAGCGGGGACTCCTACGAGCAGTACTTC.

This clone was detected a few times. The V call is TRBV2, the J call TRBJ1-2; D is ambiguous. Trimming pared 3 bases from V and 7 bases from J, leaving 12 bases between. This CDR3 is 13 amino acids long. Germline CDR1 reads SNHLY; CDR2 reads FYNNEI. DNA for the CDR3: TGTGCCAGCAGTGACAGTAACTATCGTGGCTACACCTTC. Translated: CASSDSNYRGYTF.

V gene TRBV30 combines with J gene TRBJ1-1, with D unclear. Trimming pared 1 base from V and 8 bases from J, leaving 5 bases between. This CDR3 is 10 amino acids long. Germline CDR1 and CDR2: GTSNPN and SVGIG (reference sequence). CDR3 sequence reads: CAWSALEAFF. The CDR3 DNA reads as TGTGCCTGGAGTGCTCTCGAAGCTTTCTTT. Drawing the rest from reference TRBV30 and TRBJ1-1, the complete variable domain is SQTIHQWPATLVQPVGSPLSLECTVEGTSNPNLYWYRQAAGRGLQLLFYSVGIGQISSEVPQNLSASRPQDRQFILSSKKLLLSDSGFYLCAWSALEAFFGQGTRLTVV.

This sequence joins TRBV27 and TRBJ1-5; TRBD1 matches at 8 bases. The ends lost 5 bases at V and 7 bases at J; junction bases unmatched: 13. CDR1 and CDR2 (germline): MNHEY, SMNVEV (reference sequence). The CDR3 totals 16 residues. The CDR3 DNA follows: TGTGCCAGCAGTGGCGCGGGTCAGGGGGCTTGGCAGCCCCAGCATTTT. Its protein is CASSGAGQGAWQPQHF.

This chain joins TRBV10-2 and TRBJ2-7; TRBD1 is a possible D gene (6 bases). This CDR3 has 13 amino acids. In germline, CDR1 is WSHSY, CDR2 SAAADI. V was shortened by 8 bases and J by 0 bases, with 11 bases between the two germline ends. The CDR3 protein is CASGWTDSYEQYF. CDR3 DNA sequence: TGCGCCAGCGGGTGGACAGACTCCTACGAGCAGTACTTC.

V and J are TRBV6-5 and TRBJ2-7, with D possibly being TRBD1 (6 bases). Trimming took off 6 bases at V and 1 base at J, with 7 bases between the two ends. Germline V CDR1 and CDR2: MNHEY, SVGAGI. The CDR3 extends over 12 amino acids. CDR3 amino acids: CASRGQSYEQYF. In DNA form, the CDR3 reads TGTGCCAGCAGAGGACAGTCCTACGAGCAGTACTTC.

The chain employs TRBV5-8 and TRBJ1-2, with D maybe TRBD1 (5 bases). CDR1 and CDR2 from the germline V gene are SGHTS and YDEGEE. Trimming took 4 bases from V and 6 from J, leaving 16 bases between them. The CDR3 sequence is 14 residues long. CDR3 nucleotide sequence: TGTGCCAGCAGCCTAGGACACGGATATAATGGCTACACCTTC. Its translation is CASSLGHGYNGYTF.

The genes are TRBV7-9 and TRBJ2-1; TRBD2 might be the D (5 bases). Trimming pared 4 bases from V and 7 bases from J, leaving 17 bases between. CDR3 length: 15 residues. CDR1 is SEHNR and CDR2 is FQNEAQ in the germline V gene (reference sequence). CDR3 DNA sequence: TGTGCCAGCAGCTCCCCGAGGAGGTTTGGGAATGAGCAGTTCTTC. It codes for CASSSPRRFGNEQFF.

The V gene is TRBV27, the J gene TRBJ2-1; the match to TRBD2 covers 7 bases. This CDR3 has 17 amino acids. The V and J ends lost 5 bases and 7 bases, in that order; junction bases with no gene match: 17. Looked up from germline, CDR1 is MNHEY and CDR2 is SMNVEV (reference sequence). The CDR3 sequence: CASSQPQEGGRRNEQFF. CDR3 in DNA: TGTGCCAGCAGTCAGCCCCAGGAGGGAGGGAGGCGAAATGAGCAGTTCTTC.

The rearrangement joins TRBV18 to TRBJ2-7; 8 bases are shared with TRBD1. Per the germline V gene, CDR1 is KGHSH and CDR2 is LQKENI. The CDR3 has 14 residues. The J segment lost 3 bases and the V segment lost 3 bases, leaving 4 bases of the junction unmatched. CDR3 coding DNA: TGTGCCAGCTCACCGTGGACAGGGAGCTACGAGCAGTACTTC. It yields the protein CASSPWTGSYEQYF.

The rearrangement joins TRBV5-4 to TRBJ2-7; D possibly corresponds to TRBD2 (6 bases). Trimming left V 3 bases short and J 7 bases short, with 17 bases between. The CDR3 consists of 14 residues. Per the germline V gene, CDR1 is SGHNT and CDR2 is YYREEE (reference sequence). The chain's CDR3 is CASSSYVGGGEQYF. The CDR3 bases are TGTGCCAGCAGCTCGTATGTGGGGGGTGGGGAGCAGTACTTC.

The chain uses TRBV28 and TRBJ2-5; D might be TRBD2 (5 bases). There are 14 residues in the CDR3. The germline V gene has CDR1 MDHEN and CDR2 SYDVKM. V was clipped by 4 bases and J by 1 base, with 10 bases between them. The DNA for the CDR3 is TGTGCCAGCAGTTATTCGACTACCCAAGAGACCCAGTACTTC. This sequence encodes CASSYSTTQETQYF.

V and J are TRBV6-5 and TRBJ1-1; D unresolved. The germline V gene has CDR1 MNHEY and CDR2 SVGAGI. The CDR3 contains 15 residues. V lost 0 bases and J lost 10, with 18 bases in between. CDR3 sequence: CASSYSPLTEGVAFF. The CDR3 bases are TGTGCCAGCAGTTACTCCCCACTAACCGAAGGTGTAGCTTTCTTT.

The gene calls are TRBV29-1 and TRBJ2-3, with a possible D match to TRBD2 (6 bases). Germline CDR1 and CDR2: SQVTM and ANQGSEA. CDR3 length: 14 residues. V was clipped by 8 bases and J by 1 base, with 16 bases between them. The CDR3 DNA reads TGCAGCTTCGGACTAAAAAAAGGCACAGATACGCAGTATTTT. Protein: CSFGLKKGTDTQYF.

This rearrangement joins TRBV18 to TRBJ1-2; D is ambiguous. The V and J ends lost 3 bases and 8 bases respectively, with 13 bases between them. The CDR3 length is 13 residues. Germline CDR1 KGHSH, CDR2 LQKENI. The CDR3 sequence is CASSPSGSEGYTF. DNA for the CDR3: TGTGCCAGCTCACCCTCTGGGTCGGAGGGCTACACCTTC.

This sequence joins TRBV7-2 and TRBJ2-3; possible D gene TRBD2, 7 bases. Germline CDR1 is SGHTA and CDR2 is FQGNSA. The V end was cut by 2 bases, the J end by 5 bases, with 14 bases between. This CDR3 contains 15 residues. The CDR3 DNA follows: TGTGCCAGCAGCTTATGGGGGGGCGGCGAAGATACGCAGTATTTT. The encoded protein is CASSLWGGGEDTQYF.

This rearrangement joins TRBV5-1 to TRBJ1-1; TRBD1 might be the D (6 bases). Trimming stripped 4 bases from V and 2 bases from J, with 9 bases between. The germline V gene has CDR1 SGHRS and CDR2 YFSETQ. The CDR3 sequence is 13 residues long. The CDR3 DNA reads as TGCGCCAGCAGCGGACAGCATAACACTGAAGCTTTCTTT. Protein product: CASSGQHNTEAFF.

The CDR3 region is CASSPTGDEQYF. The CDR3 DNA is TGTGCCAGCAGTCCGACCGGGGACGAGCAGTACTTC. The chain uses TRBV6-5 and TRBJ2-7; D might be TRBD2 (5 bases). Trimming removed 5 bases at V and 5 bases at J, with 10 bases between. The CDR3 has 12 residues. The germline gives CDR1 MNHEY, CDR2 SVGAGI.

The gene calls are TRBV14 and TRBJ2-3; D might be TRBD1 (5 bases). V was clipped by 1 base and J by 6 bases, with 20 bases between them. The CDR3 spans 17 residues. CDR1 is SGHDN and CDR2 is FVKESK in the germline V gene. This CDR3 reads CASSQGMTRRGRDTQYF. DNA for the CDR3: TGTGCCAGCAGCCAAGGAATGACAAGAAGGGGTAGGGATACGCAGTATTTT. Filled out from reference TRBV14 and TRBJ2-3, the complete variable domain reads EAGVTQFPSHSVIEKGQTVTLRCDPISGHDNLYWYRRVMGKEIKFLLHFVKESKQDESGMPNNRFLAERTGGTYSTLKVQPAELEDSGVYFCASSQGMTRRGRDTQYFGPGTRLTVL.

The rearrangement joins TRBV30 to TRBJ2-1; 8 bases map to TRBD2. Germline-derived CDR1 and CDR2 are GTSNPN and SVGIG (reference sequence). With 4 bases clipped from V and 0 bases from J, the junction kept 5 bases outside the gene matches. There are 15 residues in the CDR3. The DNA of the CDR3 is TGTGCCTGGAATAAGCGGGAGAGCTCCTACAATGAGCAGTTCTTC. It encodes CAWNKRESSYNEQFF.

The chain combines TRBV20-1 with TRBJ1-1, with 8 bases matching TRBD1. V trimming: 6 bases; J trimming: 4 bases; junction bases outside the gene matches: 1. The germline CDR1 and CDR2 sequences are DFQATT and SNEGSKA (reference sequence). This CDR3 is built from 11 residues. The CDR3 reads CSADRATEAFF. CDR3 DNA: TGCAGTGCGGACAGGGCCACTGAAGCTTTCTTT.

The chain has TRBV4-2 and TRBJ1-2; D remains unclear. This CDR3 comprises 15 residues. The ends were cut back, 1 base at V and 0 bases at J, with 9 bases in the middle. Germline CDR1 reads LGHNA; CDR2 reads YNFKEQ. DNA of the CDR3: TGTGCCAGCAGCCAAGGAGCGAACACTAACTATGGCTACACCTTC. This codes for CASSQGANTNYGYTF.

The chain uses TRBV7-9 and TRBJ2-7; TRBD1 might be the D (5 bases). The CDR3 runs 13 residues. Per the germline V gene, CDR1 is SEHNR and CDR2 is FQNEAQ (reference sequence). V lost 7 bases, J lost 2 bases, and 12 bases lay in between. CDR3 sequence (DNA): TGTGCCAGCAAGGGGAAAGAACCCTACGAGCAGTACTTC. This codes for CASKGKEPYEQYF. The whole variable domain, remainder taken from reference TRBV7-9 and TRBJ2-7, is DTGVSQNPRHKITKRGQNVTFRCDPISEHNRLYWYRQTLGQGPEFLTYFQNEAQLEKSRLLSDRFSAERPKGSFSTLEIQRTEQGDSAMYLCASKGKEPYEQYFGPGTRLTVT.

A single count supports this clone. This CDR3 reads CASSDRGPYNSPLHF. CDR3 bases: TGTGCCAGCAGTGACAGGGGGCCCTATAATTCACCCCTCCACTTT. This chain connects TRBV2 to TRBJ1-6; 8 positions agree with TRBD1. The CDR3 has 15 residues. The germline V gene encodes CDR1 SNHLY and CDR2 FYNNEI. The V segment lost 3 bases and the J segment 2 bases; nucleotides outside the gene matches: 0. Combining the CDR3 with reference TRBV2 and TRBJ1-6 gives the whole variable domain EPEVTQTPSHQVTQMGQEVILRCVPISNHLYFYWYRQILGQKVEFLVSFYNNEISEKSEIFDDQFSVERPDGSNFTLKIRSTKLEDSAMYFCASSDRGPYNSPLHFGNGTRLTVT.